This T cell receptor beta chain derives from a study of PD-L1 blockade in urothelial cancer. Produced via immunoSEQ multiplex PCR; TCRdb's table is partial and in-frame only. This table has 85,000 to 130,000 clones, roughly nine tenths appearing once. Germline values: CDR1 SGHRS, CDR2 YFSETQ. CDR3 length: 14 residues. V was trimmed by 4 bases and J by 5 bases, leaving 13 bases between them. The clonotype originates from an elderly woman with urothelial cancer. The sequences come from PBMCs, collected around atezolizumab (anti-PD-L1) treatment. The rearrangement links TRBV5-1 to TRBJ2-1; tentative D call: TRBD2 (5 bases). Here the CDR3 reads CASSPSTINNEQFF. In DNA form, the CDR3 reads TGCGCCAGCAGCCCCTCGACTATAAACAATGAGCAGTTCTTC.